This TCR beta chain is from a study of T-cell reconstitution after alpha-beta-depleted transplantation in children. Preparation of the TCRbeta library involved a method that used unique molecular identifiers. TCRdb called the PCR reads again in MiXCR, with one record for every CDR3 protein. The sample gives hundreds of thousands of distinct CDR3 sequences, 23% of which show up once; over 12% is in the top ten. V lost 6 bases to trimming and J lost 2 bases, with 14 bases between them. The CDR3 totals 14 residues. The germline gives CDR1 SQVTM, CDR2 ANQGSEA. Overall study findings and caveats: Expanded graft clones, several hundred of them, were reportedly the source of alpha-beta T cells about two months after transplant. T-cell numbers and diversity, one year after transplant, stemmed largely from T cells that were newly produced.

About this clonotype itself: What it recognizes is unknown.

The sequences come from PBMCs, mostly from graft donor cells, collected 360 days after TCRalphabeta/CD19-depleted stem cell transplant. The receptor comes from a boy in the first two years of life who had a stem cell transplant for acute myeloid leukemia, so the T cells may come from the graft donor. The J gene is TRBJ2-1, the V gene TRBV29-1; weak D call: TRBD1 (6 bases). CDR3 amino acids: CSVADRQAYNEQFF. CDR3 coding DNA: TGCAGCGTCGCCGACCGACAGGCCTACAATGAGCAGTTCTTC.